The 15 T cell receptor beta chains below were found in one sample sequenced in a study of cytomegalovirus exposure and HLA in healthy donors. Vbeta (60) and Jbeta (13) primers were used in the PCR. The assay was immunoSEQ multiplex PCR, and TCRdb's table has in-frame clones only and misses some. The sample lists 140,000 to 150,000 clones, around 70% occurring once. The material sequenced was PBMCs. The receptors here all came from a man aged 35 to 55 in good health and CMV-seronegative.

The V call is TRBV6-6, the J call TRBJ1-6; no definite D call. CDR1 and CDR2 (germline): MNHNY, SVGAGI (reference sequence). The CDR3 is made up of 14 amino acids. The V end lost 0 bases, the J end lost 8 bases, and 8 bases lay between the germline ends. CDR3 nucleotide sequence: TGTGCCAGCAGTTACTCGGGCCCGGATTCACCCCTCCACTTT. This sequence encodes CASSYSGPDSPLHF.

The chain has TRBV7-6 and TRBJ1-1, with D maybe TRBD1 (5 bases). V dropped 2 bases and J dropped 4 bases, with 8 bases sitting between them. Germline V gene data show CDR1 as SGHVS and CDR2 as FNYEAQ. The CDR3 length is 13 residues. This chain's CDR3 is CASSLRRGTEAFF. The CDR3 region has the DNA TGTGCCAGCAGCTTACGGAGGGGCACTGAAGCTTTCTTT.

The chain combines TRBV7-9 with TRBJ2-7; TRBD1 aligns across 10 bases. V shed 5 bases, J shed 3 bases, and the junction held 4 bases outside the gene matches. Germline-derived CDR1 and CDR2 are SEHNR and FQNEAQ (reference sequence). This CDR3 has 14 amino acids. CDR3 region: CASSHGTGVYEQYF. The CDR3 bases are TGTGCCAGCAGCCACGGGACAGGGGTCTACGAGCAGTACTTC.

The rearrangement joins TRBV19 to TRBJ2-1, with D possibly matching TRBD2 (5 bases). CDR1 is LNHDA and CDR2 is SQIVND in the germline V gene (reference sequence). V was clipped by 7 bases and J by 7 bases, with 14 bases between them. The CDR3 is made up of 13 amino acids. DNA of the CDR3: TGTGCCAGTAATACGCGGGTGGGAAATGAGCAGTTCTTC. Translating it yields CASNTRVGNEQFF.

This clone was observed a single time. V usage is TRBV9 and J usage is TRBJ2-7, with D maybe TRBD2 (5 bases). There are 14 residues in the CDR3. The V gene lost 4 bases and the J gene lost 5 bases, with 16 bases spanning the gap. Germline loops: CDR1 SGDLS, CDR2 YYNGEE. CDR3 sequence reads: CASSPLGGSHEQYF. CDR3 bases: TGTGCCAGCAGCCCCCTCGGAGGTTCCCACGAGCAGTACTTC.

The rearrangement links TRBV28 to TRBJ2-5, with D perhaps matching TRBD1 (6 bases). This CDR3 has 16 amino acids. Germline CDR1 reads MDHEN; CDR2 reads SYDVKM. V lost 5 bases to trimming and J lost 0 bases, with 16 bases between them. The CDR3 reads CASSPRRWTDQETQYF. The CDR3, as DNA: TGTGCCAGCAGTCCCCGCCGGTGGACAGACCAAGAGACCCAGTACTTC.

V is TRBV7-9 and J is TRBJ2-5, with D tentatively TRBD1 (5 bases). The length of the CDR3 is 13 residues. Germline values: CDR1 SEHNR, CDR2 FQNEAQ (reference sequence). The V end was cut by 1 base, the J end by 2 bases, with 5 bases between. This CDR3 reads CASSLGQQETQYF. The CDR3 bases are TGTGCCAGCAGCTTAGGACAGCAAGAGACCCAGTACTTC.

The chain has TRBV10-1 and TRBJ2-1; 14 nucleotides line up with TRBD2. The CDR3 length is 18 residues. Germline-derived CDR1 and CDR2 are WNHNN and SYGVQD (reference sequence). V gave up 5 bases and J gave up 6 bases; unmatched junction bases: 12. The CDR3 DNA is TGCGCCAGCAGTCGAAATGGACTAGCGGGGGGAGTATCCAATGAGCAGTTCTTC. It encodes CASSRNGLAGGVSNEQFF.

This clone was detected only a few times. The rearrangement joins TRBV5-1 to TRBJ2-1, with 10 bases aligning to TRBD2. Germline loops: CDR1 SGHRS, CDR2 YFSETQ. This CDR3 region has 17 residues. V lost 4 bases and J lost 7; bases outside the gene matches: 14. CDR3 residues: CASSSSVSSGGVNEQFF. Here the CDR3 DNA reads TGCGCCAGCAGCAGCAGCGTCTCTAGCGGGGGAGTGAATGAGCAGTTCTTC.

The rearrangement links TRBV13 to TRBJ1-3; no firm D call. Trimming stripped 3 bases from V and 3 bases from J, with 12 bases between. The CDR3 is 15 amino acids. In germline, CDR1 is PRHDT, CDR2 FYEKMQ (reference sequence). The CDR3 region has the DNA TGTGCCAGCAGCTTCGGGGTAGGAGGTGGAAACACCATATATTTT. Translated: CASSFGVGGGNTIYF.

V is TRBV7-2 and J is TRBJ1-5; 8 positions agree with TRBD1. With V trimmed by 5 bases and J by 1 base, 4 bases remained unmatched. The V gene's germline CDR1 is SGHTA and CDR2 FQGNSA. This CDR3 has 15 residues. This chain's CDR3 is CASSITGGSNQPQHF. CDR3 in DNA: TGTGCCAGCAGCATTACAGGGGGAAGCAATCAGCCCCAGCATTTT.

The CDR3 DNA sequence: TGTGCCAGCAGCTCACCGAGGGACAGGGGGAAATACGAGCAGTACTTC. The encoded protein is CASSSPRDRGKYEQYF. This chain connects TRBV11-2 to TRBJ2-7; TRBD1 agrees at 11 bases. The CDR3 loop spans 16 amino acids. The junction had 9 bases not matched to a gene; V was cut back by 4 bases and J by 4 bases. Germline loops: CDR1 SGHAT, CDR2 FQNNGV.

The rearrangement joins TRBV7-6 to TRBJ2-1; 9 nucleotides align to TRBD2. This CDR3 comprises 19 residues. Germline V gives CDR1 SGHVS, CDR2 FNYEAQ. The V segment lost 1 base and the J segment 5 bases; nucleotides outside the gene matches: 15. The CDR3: CASSLGVFAAGGLHNEQFF. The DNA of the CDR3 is TGTGCCAGCAGCTTAGGGGTATTTGCGGCGGGGGGGCTCCACAATGAGCAGTTCTTC.

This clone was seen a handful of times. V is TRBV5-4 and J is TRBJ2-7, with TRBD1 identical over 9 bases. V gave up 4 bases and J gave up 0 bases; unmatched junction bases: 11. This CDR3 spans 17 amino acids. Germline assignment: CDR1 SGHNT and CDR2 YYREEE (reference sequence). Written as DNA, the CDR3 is TGTGCCAGCAGCCTCGGGACAGGGAGCCTTGACTCCTACGAGCAGTACTTC. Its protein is CASSLGTGSLDSYEQYF.

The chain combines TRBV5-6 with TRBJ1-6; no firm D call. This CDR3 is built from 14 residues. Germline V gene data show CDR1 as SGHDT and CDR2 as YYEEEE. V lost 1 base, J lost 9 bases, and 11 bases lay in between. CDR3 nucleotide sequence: TGTGCCAGCAGCTTGATTCATCCAGGTTCACCCCTCCACTTT. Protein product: CASSLIHPGSPLHF.